The 18 T cell receptor beta chains listed next were all sequenced from one sample in a study of cytomegalovirus exposure and HLA in healthy donors. PCR used 60 Vbeta primers and 13 Jbeta primers. Data came from immunoSEQ multiplex PCR; TCRdb stores just in-frame clones and leaves some out. This sample has approximately 93,000 clones, with 75% to 80% found just once. Material: PBMCs. Source of these receptors: a middle-aged woman in good health and CMV-seronegative.

Of note for this clone: One junction end does not reproduce the germline sequence, and a read error may be involved. The CDR3 sequence: CASSYRGAESNQPQNF. DNA of the CDR3: TGTGCCAGCAGTTACAGGGGGGCTGAAAGCAATCAGCCCCAGAATTTT. This chain connects TRBV28 to TRBJ1-5; TRBD1 matches 8 bases. This CDR3 spans 16 amino acids. From germline, CDR1 is MDHEN and CDR2 SYDVKM.

This sequence joins TRBV5-1 and TRBJ2-1; 9 nucleotides match TRBD2. Trimming cost V 1 base and J 6 bases; bases outside gene matches: 5. Germline CDR1 SGHRS, CDR2 YFSETQ. The CDR3 is 15 residues long. The CDR3 DNA reads TGCGCCAGCAGCTTGTCTAGCGGGGTGGCCAATGAGCAGTTCTTC. This translates into CASSLSSGVANEQFF.

The rearrangement links TRBV10-3 to TRBJ2-1; 12 bases line up with TRBD2. The CDR3 sequence is 15 residues long. Germline CDR1 and CDR2: ENHRY and SYGVKD. After removal of 6 bases from V and 7 bases from J, the junction contained 7 bases not matched to a gene. The CDR3 reads CAISKGLAGMNEQFF. CDR3 sequence (DNA): TGTGCCATCAGCAAAGGACTAGCGGGGATGAATGAGCAGTTCTTC.

V gene TRBV5-4 combines with J gene TRBJ2-7; 14 bases are shared with TRBD2. With 4 bases clipped from V and 1 base from J, the junction kept 10 bases outside the gene matches. The CDR3 has 18 residues. CDR1 and CDR2 (germline): SGHNT, YYREEE (reference sequence). The CDR3 here is CASSARLAGGRVSYEQYF. The CDR3 coding sequence is TGTGCCAGCAGCGCGAGACTAGCGGGGGGGCGGGTGTCCTACGAGCAGTACTTC.

V is TRBV6-5 and J is TRBJ1-5, with D hard to call. Germline V gene lookup returns CDR1 MNHEY and CDR2 SVGAGI. V was clipped by 6 bases and J by 6 bases, with 18 bases between them. CDR3 length: 15 amino acids. This CDR3 reads CASSESGAVIQPQHF. The CDR3 DNA is TGTGCCAGCAGCGAGAGCGGAGCTGTCATTCAGCCCCAGCATTTT.

The V gene is TRBV7-9, the J gene TRBJ2-1; 7 bases are shared with TRBD1. The CDR3 runs 13 residues. V gave up 5 bases and J gave up 9 bases; unmatched junction bases: 7. Looked up from germline, CDR1 is SEHNR and CDR2 is FQNEAQ (reference sequence). CDR3 region: CASSTATGREQFF. Written as DNA, the CDR3 is TGTGCCAGCAGCACCGCGACAGGGCGTGAGCAGTTCTTC.

This chain connects TRBV4-3 to TRBJ2-1; TRBD2 matches at 11 bases. Trimming took 1 base from V and 7 from J; bases not matched to a gene: 9. Per germline, CDR1 LGHNA and CDR2 YSLEER. This CDR3 has 17 amino acids. CDR3 loop: CASSQGVSGGAQNEQFF. The CDR3 region has the DNA TGCGCCAGCAGCCAAGGGGTTAGCGGGGGGGCCCAAAATGAGCAGTTCTTC.

This CDR3 is CASAQGARTEAFF. The CDR3 DNA reads TGTGCCAGCGCCCAGGGGGCGCGGACTGAAGCTTTCTTT. This chain joins TRBV18 and TRBJ1-1; 8 bases are shared with TRBD1. The CDR3 totals 13 residues. The germline V gene has CDR1 KGHSH and CDR2 LQKENI. V dropped 8 bases and J dropped 5; count of bases not matched to a gene: 7.

In its sample, this clone was seen once. The V gene is TRBV6-5, the J gene TRBJ2-5; 7 bases align to TRBD2. The germline gives CDR1 MNHEY, CDR2 SVGAGI. V was pared by 0 bases and J by 5 bases, with 6 bases of the junction left unmatched. This CDR3 region has 15 residues. CDR3 region: CASSYSEREGETQYF. As DNA, the CDR3 is TGTGCCAGCAGTTACTCTGAGAGGGAGGGCGAGACCCAGTACTTC.

This clone has just one count. The chain is built from TRBV5-8 and TRBJ1-2; weak D call: TRBD1 (5 bases). The CDR3 has 13 amino acids. In germline, CDR1 is SGHTS, CDR2 YDEGEE. Between the trimmed V and J ends, which lost 7 bases and 0 bases, there was a span of 10 bases. The CDR3 region is CASRGAANYGYTF. As DNA, the CDR3 is TGTGCCAGCCGCGGGGCGGCTAACTATGGCTACACCTTC.

This chain uses TRBV30 with TRBJ1-6; no firm D call. The V and J ends lost 5 bases and 6 bases respectively, with 11 bases between them. Germline CDR1 reads GTSNPN; CDR2 reads SVGIG (reference sequence). The CDR3 is 13 residues long. This CDR3 is CAWHRLGNSPLHF. Here the CDR3 DNA reads TGTGCCTGGCACCGACTGGGTAATTCACCCCTCCACTTT. Full variable domain (rest looked up from reference TRBV30 and TRBJ1-6): SQTIHQWPATLVQPVGSPLSLECTVEGTSNPNLYWYRQAAGRGLQLLFYSVGIGQISSEVPQNLSASRPQDRQFILSSKKLLLSDSGFYLCAWHRLGNSPLHFGNGTRLTVT.

V gene TRBV29-1 combines with J gene TRBJ1-2; D gene unclear. V lost 5 bases to trimming and J lost 7 bases, with 8 bases between them. The CDR3 is 10 amino acids. Germline CDR1 SQVTM, CDR2 ANQGSEA. The CDR3 spells CSVISSGYTF. In nucleotides, the CDR3 is TGCAGCGTTATATCGTCTGGCTACACCTTC. Variable domain in full (rest from reference TRBV29-1 and TRBJ1-2): SAVISQKPSRDICQRGTSLTIQCQVDSQVTMMFWYRQQPGQSLTLIATANQGSEATYESGFVIDKFPISRPNLTFSTLTVSNMSPEDSSIYLCSVISSGYTFGSGTRLTVV.

This chain connects TRBV30 to TRBJ1-4; D may be TRBD1 (5 bases). The V end lost 4 bases, the J end lost 8 bases, and 11 bases lay between the germline ends. The CDR3 runs 12 residues. In germline, CDR1 is GTSNPN, CDR2 SVGIG (reference sequence). This CDR3 is CAWKGEAEKLFF. DNA of the CDR3: TGTGCCTGGAAAGGGGAGGCAGAAAAACTGTTTTTT.

This clone is a singleton in its sample. CDR3 loop: CSAARGNGNTIYF. DNA of the CDR3: TGCAGCGCCGCCAGGGGCAACGGAAACACCATATATTTT. The genes are TRBV29-1 and TRBJ1-3, with D possibly matching TRBD1 (6 bases). V was trimmed by 7 bases and J by 4 bases, leaving 14 bases between them. The CDR3 spans 13 residues. CDR1 is SQVTM, CDR2 ANQGSEA, per germline.

The count of this clone is one. The rearrangement links TRBV7-9 to TRBJ1-6; D is undetermined. The length of the CDR3 is 14 residues. Looked up from germline, CDR1 is SEHNR and CDR2 is FQNEAQ (reference sequence). V was pared by 1 base and J by 10 bases, with 11 bases between. CDR3: CASSLDTAGSPLHF. CDR3 coding DNA: TGTGCCAGCAGCTTAGACACCGCTGGCTCACCCCTCCACTTT.

The rearrangement links TRBV5-4 to TRBJ2-1, with 11 bases identical to TRBD2. Germline V CDR1 and CDR2: SGHNT, YYREEE (reference sequence). Trimming at V came to 2 bases and at J to 7 bases, leaving 8 bases not matched to a gene. This CDR3 is 16 amino acids long. CDR3: CASSLRSGGAWNEQFF. The CDR3 DNA reads as TGTGCCAGCAGCTTACGTAGCGGGGGGGCCTGGAATGAGCAGTTCTTC. Together with reference TRBV5-4 and TRBJ2-1, the CDR3 gives the full variable domain: ETGVTQSPTHLIKTRGQQVTLRCSSQSGHNTVSWYQQALGQGPQFIFQYYREEENGRGNFPPRFSGLQFPNYSSELNVNALELDDSALYLCASSLRSGGAWNEQFFGPGTRLTVL.

The rearrangement uses TRBV19 and TRBJ1-5; weak D call: TRBD1 (6 bases). Deletions cut 8 bases from V and 5 bases from J, with 16 bases between. From germline, CDR1 is LNHDA and CDR2 SQIVND (reference sequence). CDR3 length: 14 amino acids. This chain's CDR3 is CASCLQQGYQPQHF. The CDR3 nucleotides read TGTGCCAGTTGCTTACAACAGGGCTATCAGCCCCAGCATTTT. The whole variable domain, filled in from reference TRBV19 and TRBJ1-5, reads DGGITQSPKYLFRKEGQNVTLSCEQNLNHDAMYWYRQDPGQGLRLIYYSQIVNDFQKGDIAEGYSVSREKKESFPLTVTSAQKNPTAFYLCASCLQQGYQPQHFGDGTRLSIL.

V and J are TRBV30 and TRBJ1-5, with D possibly being TRBD1 (5 bases). V dropped 2 bases and J dropped 1 base, with 21 bases sitting between them. CDR3 length equals 18 residues. Germline values: CDR1 GTSNPN, CDR2 SVGIG (reference sequence). Here the CDR3 DNA reads TGTGCCTGGAGTCCGTGGCGGGGGGGAACCTCGAGCAATCAGCCCCAGCATTTT. This sequence encodes CAWSPWRGGTSSNQPQHF.